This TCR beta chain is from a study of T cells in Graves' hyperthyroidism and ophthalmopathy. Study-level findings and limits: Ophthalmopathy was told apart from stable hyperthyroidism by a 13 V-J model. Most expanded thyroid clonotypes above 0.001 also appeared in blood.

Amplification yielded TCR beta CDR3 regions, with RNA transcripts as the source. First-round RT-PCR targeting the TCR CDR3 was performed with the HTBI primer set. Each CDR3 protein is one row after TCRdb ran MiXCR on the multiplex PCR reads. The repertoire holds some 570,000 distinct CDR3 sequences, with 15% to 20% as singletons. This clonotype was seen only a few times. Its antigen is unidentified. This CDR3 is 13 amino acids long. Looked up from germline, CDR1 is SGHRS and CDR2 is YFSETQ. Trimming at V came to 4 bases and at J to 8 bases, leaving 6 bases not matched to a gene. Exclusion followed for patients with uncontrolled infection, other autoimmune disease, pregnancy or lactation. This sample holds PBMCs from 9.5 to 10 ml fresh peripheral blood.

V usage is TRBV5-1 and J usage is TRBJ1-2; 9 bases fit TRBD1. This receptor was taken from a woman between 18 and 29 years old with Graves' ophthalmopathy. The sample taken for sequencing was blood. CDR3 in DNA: TGCGCCAGCAGCCGGACAGGGGTCACGGGCTACACCTTC. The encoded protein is CASSRTGVTGYTF.